These 27 T cell receptor beta chains originate from one sample sequenced in a study of human T cells and chemical hapten exposure. Total RNA extraction was carried out from unfractionated whole blood. Each CDR3 protein gets one entry after TCRdb re-called the 5' RACE reads with MiXCR. The sample consists of 110,000 to 150,000 distinct CDR3 sequences, roughly 4.1% of them appearing once. These receptors originate from a female donor in good health.

This clonotype was counted at least ten times. A read error may account for a junction end that differs from germline. CDR3 sequence: CASSPGTASTDTQYF. In DNA, the CDR3 is TGCGCCAGCAGTCCCGGGACAGCAAGCACAGATACGCAGTATTTT. The chain links TRBV2 to TRBJ2-3; 7 nucleotides line up with TRBD1. Germline V gives CDR1 SNHLY, CDR2 FYNNEI. The length of the CDR3 is 15 residues. Looking up the rest from reference TRBV2 and TRBJ2-3 gives the full variable domain: EPEVTQTPSHQVTQMGQEVILRCVPISNHLYFYWYRQILGQKVEFLVSFYNNEISEKSEIFDDQFSVERPDGSNFTLKIRSTKLEDSAMYFCASSPGTASTDTQYFGPGTRLTVL.

The rearrangement uses TRBV30 and TRBJ2-1; TRBD2 agrees at 9 bases. CDR3 length: 15 amino acids. V dropped 3 bases and J dropped 8; count of bases not matched to a gene: 11. CDR1 is GTSNPN and CDR2 is SVGIG in the germline V gene (reference sequence). The CDR3 sequence is CAWSTLSGGRDEQFF. Here the CDR3 DNA reads TGTGCCTGGAGCACCCTAAGCGGGGGGAGGGATGAGCAGTTCTTC.

This clonotype was counted many times. The CDR3: CASRFSIRGAVMNTEAFF. CDR3 DNA: TGTGCCAGCAGGTTTAGTATCAGGGGAGCCGTCATGAACACTGAAGCTTTCTTT. This sequence joins TRBV12-3 or TRBV12-4 and TRBJ1-1; D possibly corresponds to TRBD1 (6 bases). CDR3 size: 18 residues. V shed 6 bases and J shed 0 bases, with 23 bases lying between them.

In this sample, this clonotype turned up many times. The gene calls are TRBV12-3 or TRBV12-4 and TRBJ1-1; the match to TRBD1 covers 7 bases. V was pared by 6 bases and J by 8 bases, with 18 bases of the junction left unmatched. The CDR3 is 16 amino acids. CDR3 DNA sequence: TGTGCCAGCAGCCCCAATCCCGGGACAGAACCTGAAGAAGCTTTCTTT. This sequence encodes CASSPNPGTEPEEAFF.

In this sample, this clonotype turned up a few times. The chain combines TRBV7-9 with TRBJ2-3, with 8 bases fitting TRBD1. The V gene's germline CDR1 is SEHNR and CDR2 FQNEAQ (reference sequence). Germline trimming cut 5 bases from V and 8 bases from J; bases unmatched to any gene: 12. The CDR3 is 15 amino acids. The CDR3 sequence is CASSRGDRGIGTQYF. In DNA, the CDR3 is TGTGCCAGCAGCCGAGGAGACAGGGGTATAGGTACGCAGTATTTT.

This clonotype showed up many times. The rearrangement uses TRBV14 and TRBJ2-3; 10 nucleotides match TRBD1. The CDR3 length is 13 residues. V was clipped by 5 bases and J by 10 bases; unmatched bases: 6. Germline V gene data show CDR1 as SGHDN and CDR2 as FVKESK. CDR3 sequence reads: CASSSDRGHAQYF. CDR3 nucleotide sequence: TGTGCCAGCAGCTCCGACAGGGGGCATGCGCAGTATTTT. The complete variable domain, with remaining parts taken from reference TRBV14 and TRBJ2-3, reads EAGVTQFPSHSVIEKGQTVTLRCDPISGHDNLYWYRRVMGKEIKFLLHFVKESKQDESGMPNNRFLAERTGGTYSTLKVQPAELEDSGVYFCASSSDRGHAQYFGPGTRLTVL.

This clonotype showed up many times. This chain joins TRBV6-5 and TRBJ1-1; D gene ambiguous. Germline assignment: CDR1 MNHEY and CDR2 SVGAGI. The CDR3 loop spans 11 amino acids. The V end was cut by 6 bases, the J end by 8 bases, with 10 bases between. The CDR3 coding sequence is TGTGCCAGCAGGACGCAAGGAGAAGCTTTCTTT. As protein: CASRTQGEAFF.

This clonotype was counted many times. The V gene is TRBV2, the J gene TRBJ1-3; no firm D call. CDR1 SNHLY and CDR2 FYNNEI come from the germline V gene. Deletions cut 2 bases from V and 1 base from J, with 3 bases between. The CDR3 is 13 amino acids. The CDR3 reads CASSERSGNTIYF. The CDR3 nucleotides are TGTGCCAGCAGTGAACGGTCTGGAAACACCATATATTTT. The whole variable domain, filled in from reference TRBV2 and TRBJ1-3, reads EPEVTQTPSHQVTQMGQEVILRCVPISNHLYFYWYRQILGQKVEFLVSFYNNEISEKSEIFDDQFSVERPDGSNFTLKIRSTKLEDSAMYFCASSERSGNTIYFGEGSWLTVV.

This clonotype was seen many times. The rearrangement joins TRBV18 to TRBJ1-5, with D perhaps TRBD1 (5 bases). The CDR3 extends over 15 amino acids. V lost 0 bases and J 7 bases, leaving 13 bases between the germline ends. Germline CDR1 is KGHSH and CDR2 is LQKENI. Written as DNA, the CDR3 is TGTGCCAGCTCACCACCGTTACAGGCTGGGCAGCCCCAGCATTTT. It codes for CASSPPLQAGQPQHF.

The chain combines TRBV7-6 with TRBJ2-2, with TRBD1 matching 8 bases. CDR3 length: 18 residues. V was pared by 2 bases and J by 6 bases, with 14 bases of the junction left unmatched. The V gene's germline CDR1 is SGHVS and CDR2 FNYEAQ. CDR3 DNA sequence: TGTGCCAGCAGCTTAAGTATAAGGGACAGGATGGTTTCCGGGGAGCTGTTTTTT. Protein product: CASSLSIRDRMVSGELFF.

This clonotype was counted many times. The rearrangement uses TRBV12-3 or TRBV12-4 and TRBJ1-1; D perhaps matches TRBD1 (6 bases). The CDR3 totals 20 residues. The V and J ends lost 1 base and 1 base respectively, with 25 bases between them. The CDR3 region is CASSLVLAGVVKYENTEAFF. The CDR3 nucleotides are TGTGCCAGCAGTTTAGTTTTGGCAGGGGTAGTGAAATACGAGAACACTGAAGCTTTCTTT.

This clonotype was picked up many times. The genes are TRBV7-2 and TRBJ2-7; D is ambiguous. The CDR3 covers 13 residues. Trimming took 0 bases from V and 3 from J, leaving 6 bases between them. In germline, CDR1 is SGHTA, CDR2 FQGNSA. The CDR3 sequence: CASSLAQIYEQYF. CDR3 in DNA: TGTGCCAGCAGCTTAGCGCAAATCTACGAGCAGTACTTC.

This clonotype turned up a few times. V is TRBV23-1 and J is TRBJ2-1; D gene ambiguous. TRBV23-1 is marked as an open reading frame, function uncertain. The CDR3 contains 14 residues. Trimming removed 4 bases from V and 4 bases from J, with 11 bases in between. The CDR3 DNA reads as TGCGCCAGCAGTCGTCGACCCAGATACAATGAGCAGTTCTTC. Its protein product is CASSRRPRYNEQFF.

This clonotype has only a few counts. The chain couples TRBV29-1 to TRBJ2-1, with D perhaps matching TRBD2 (6 bases). CDR1 is SQVTM and CDR2 is ANQGSEA in the germline V gene. This CDR3 spans 15 amino acids. Between the trimmed V and J ends, which lost 1 base and 0 bases, there was a span of 10 bases. The DNA of the CDR3 is TGCAGCGTTGAAGGGGGGGTCAGCTCCTACAATGAGCAGTTCTTC. Residues: CSVEGGVSSYNEQFF.

The V gene is TRBV6-6, the J gene TRBJ2-2, with a tentative D call TRBD2 (6 bases). Trimming removed 6 bases at V and 6 bases at J, with 20 bases between. The CDR3 covers 16 residues. The V gene's germline CDR1 is MNHNY and CDR2 SVGAGI (reference sequence). CDR3 sequence: CASRARGSNSAGELFF. Here the CDR3 DNA reads TGTGCCAGCAGGGCCCGGGGGTCGAACTCGGCCGGGGAGCTGTTTTTT.

This clonotype was seen repeatedly, ten times or more. The rearrangement uses TRBV4-2 and TRBJ1-2, with D possibly matching TRBD1 (5 bases). Germline V gene sequence: CDR1 LGHNA, CDR2 YNFKEQ. The CDR3 is made up of 14 amino acids. Trimming took off 3 bases at V and 5 bases at J, with 13 bases between the two ends. CDR3 sequence: CASSHGTGPYGYTF. CDR3 sequence (DNA): TGTGCCAGCAGCCATGGGACTGGACCATATGGCTACACCTTC.

Details on this clonotype: Given a much more abundant clone one base away, this may be a read error. The rearrangement uses TRBV19 and TRBJ2-3; D may be TRBD1 (5 bases). Germline CDR1 and CDR2: LNHDA and SQIVND (reference sequence). The CDR3 sequence is 15 residues long. V lost 7 bases to trimming and J lost 4 bases, with 18 bases between them. The CDR3 DNA is TGTGCCAGTATTGGAAGGGGAATCGTTGCAGATACGCAGTATTTT. Translating gives CASIGRGIVADTQYF.

Many counts were recorded for this clonotype. The rearrangement joins TRBV20-1 to TRBJ1-1, with D hard to call. Trimming cost V 0 bases and J 5 bases, with 10 bases left between them. This CDR3 is 13 amino acids long. CDR1 and CDR2 from the germline V gene are DFQATT and SNEGSKA (reference sequence). CDR3 DNA sequence: TGCAGTGCTAGAGATACAAGGAAAACTGAAGCTTTCTTT. Protein: CSARDTRKTEAFF.

This clonotype was detected many times. The chain combines TRBV6-6 with TRBJ2-1, with TRBD2 as a possible D gene (6 bases). This CDR3 contains 16 residues. V lost 5 bases, J lost 5 bases, and 19 bases lay in between. CDR1 is MNHNY, CDR2 SVGAGI, per germline (reference sequence). CDR3 DNA sequence: TGTGCCAGCAGTCCGCAAGGGCGGGGTAATAACAATGAGCAGTTCTTC. Its translation is CASSPQGRGNNNEQFF.

This clonotype was counted many times. The rearrangement uses TRBV15 and TRBJ1-2; weak D call: TRBD1 (5 bases). CDR1 LNHNV and CDR2 YYDKDF come from the germline V gene (reference sequence). The length of the CDR3 is 13 residues. The ends were cut back, 4 bases at V and 5 bases at J, with 11 bases in the middle. CDR3 coding DNA: TGTGCCACCAGCAACGACAGACTTTATGGCTACACCTTC. Translating gives CATSNDRLYGYTF. Filled out from reference TRBV15 and TRBJ1-2, the complete variable domain reads DAMVIQNPRYQVTQFGKPVTLSCSQTLNHNVMYWYQQKSSQAPKLLFHYYDKDFNNEADTPDNFQSRRPNTSFCFLDIRSPGLGDTAMYLCATSNDRLYGYTFGSGTRLTVV.

The CDR3: CASSRDYRYTDTQYF. CDR3 sequence (DNA): TGTGCCAGCAGCCGGGACTACCGATACACAGATACGCAGTATTTT. The rearrangement links TRBV7-9 to TRBJ2-3, with 7 bases lining up with TRBD2. Germline CDR1 SEHNR, CDR2 FQNEAQ (reference sequence). Trimming removed 5 bases from V and 2 bases from J; junction bases left unmatched: 7. The CDR3 covers 15 residues.

The rearrangement links TRBV7-8 to TRBJ1-4; D might be TRBD1 (5 bases). In germline, CDR1 is SGHVS, CDR2 FQNEAQ. The germline V and J ends were trimmed by 4 bases and 7 bases, with 13 bases remaining between them. This CDR3 is built from 14 residues. CDR3 in DNA: TGTGCCAGCAGCTCTAGGGGAGATGGTGAAAAACTGTTTTTT. It encodes CASSSRGDGEKLFF.

In this sample, this clonotype turned up a few times. V gene TRBV20-1 combines with J gene TRBJ1-5, with 8 bases that match TRBD1. After removal of 5 bases from V and 2 bases from J, the junction contained 11 bases not matched to a gene. The CDR3 loop spans 16 amino acids. The germline V gene encodes CDR1 DFQATT and CDR2 SNEGSKA (reference sequence). The CDR3 DNA is TGCAGTGCTGGAGCCCGGACAGGGTCACGCAATCAGCCCCAGCATTTT. Translation gives CSAGARTGSRNQPQHF.

This clonotype was counted many times. This chain joins TRBV7-6 and TRBJ1-1; D perhaps matches TRBD1 (6 bases). Looked up from germline, CDR1 is SGHVS and CDR2 is FNYEAQ. CDR3 length equals 15 residues. V lost 2 bases, J lost 6 bases, and 16 bases lay in between. This CDR3 reads CASSLTHRVPSEAFF. The DNA for the CDR3 is TGTGCCAGCAGCTTAACCCACAGGGTACCCTCTGAAGCTTTCTTT.

In this sample, this clonotype turned up many times. With a much larger clone just one base away, this may be a read error. J is TRBJ2-1 and V is TRBV20-1; D may be TRBD2 (6 bases). Germline V gives CDR1 DFQATT, CDR2 SNEGSKA (reference sequence). V was shortened by 2 bases and J by 3 bases, with 11 bases between the two germline ends. The CDR3 consists of 14 residues. CDR3 region: CSARMEGGYNEQFF. For the CDR3, the DNA is TGCAGTGCTAGAATGGAGGGCGGCTACAATGAGCAGTTCTTC.

This clonotype has at least ten counts. V usage is TRBV20-1 and J usage is TRBJ2-3; tentatively, D is TRBD2 (6 bases). The CDR3 totals 16 residues. Germline CDR1 DFQATT, CDR2 SNEGSKA (reference sequence). The germline V and J ends were trimmed by 5 bases and 1 base, with 19 bases remaining between them. The CDR3 loop is CSAAPVWRGGTDTQYF. For the CDR3, the DNA is TGCAGTGCTGCCCCGGTGTGGCGGGGAGGCACAGATACGCAGTATTTT.

This clonotype was seen at least ten times. The chain links TRBV29-1 to TRBJ1-3; D might be TRBD1 (5 bases). V lost 6 bases to trimming and J lost 0 bases, with 18 bases between them. This CDR3 has 16 amino acids. Germline CDR1 SQVTM, CDR2 ANQGSEA. The CDR3 loop reads CSVRPGGTNSGNTIYF. The CDR3 coding sequence is TGCAGCGTCCGGCCAGGAGGGACGAACTCTGGAAACACCATATATTTT.